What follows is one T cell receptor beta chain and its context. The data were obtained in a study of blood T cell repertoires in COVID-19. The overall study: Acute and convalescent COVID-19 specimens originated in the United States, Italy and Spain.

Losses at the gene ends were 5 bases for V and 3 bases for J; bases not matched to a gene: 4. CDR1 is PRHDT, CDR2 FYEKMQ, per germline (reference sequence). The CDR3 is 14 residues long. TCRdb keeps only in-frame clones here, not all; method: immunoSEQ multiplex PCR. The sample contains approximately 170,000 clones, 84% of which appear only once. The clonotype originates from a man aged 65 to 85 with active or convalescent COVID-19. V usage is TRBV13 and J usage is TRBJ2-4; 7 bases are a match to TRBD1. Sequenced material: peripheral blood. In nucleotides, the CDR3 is TGTGCCAGCAGCCCCACAGGGGTCAAAAACATTCAGTACTTC. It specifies CASSPTGVKNIQYF.